The sequence of this T cell receptor (beta chain) was determined in a study of early T cells in non-severe SARS-CoV-2 infection. Study as a whole: Sequencing targeted bulk RNA from unsorted whole blood, leaving chains unpaired. General study findings and limits: Clonotype matching in VDJdb favored anti-spike CD8 responses and did not capture private and CD4 specificities.

Germline CDR1 and CDR2: GTSNPN and SVGIG (reference sequence). The CDR3 contains 15 residues. Many counts were recorded for this clonotype. Its antigen is undetermined. One junction end disagrees with the germline gene, perhaps due to a read error. MiXCR, run by TCRdb on the 5' RACE reads, gives a single entry per CDR3 protein. Seen here are tens of thousands of distinct CDR3 sequences, under 7% observed once, and the top ten hold roughly 2.8%. This material consisted of whole blood, taken at baseline. V usage is TRBV30 and J usage is TRBJ1-6; TRBD1 aligns across 7 bases. The receptor was isolated from an adult who was a healthcare worker with PCR-confirmed SARS-CoV-2 infection or an uninfected control (not recorded which). The DNA for the CDR3 is TGTGCCTGGAGTGTACGAGACAGGGATCATTCACCCCTCCATTTT. This encodes CAWSVRDRDHSPLHF. Together with reference TRBV30 and TRBJ1-6, the CDR3 gives the full variable domain: SQTIHQWPATLVQPVGSPLSLECTVEGTSNPNLYWYRQAAGRGLQLLFYSVGIGQISSEVPQNLSASRPQDRQFILSSKKLLLSDSGFYLCAWSVRDRDHSPLHFGNGTRLTVT.